The sequence of this TCR beta chain was determined in a study of cytomegalovirus exposure and HLA in healthy donors. Note on this clone: Its antigen remains unknown. A read error may produce the germline difference seen at one junction end.

A multiplex PCR was run with 60 Vbeta primers and 13 Jbeta primers. Generated by immunoSEQ multiplex PCR, the TCRdb table keeps only in-frame clones and is missing some. The data contain fewer than 150,000 clones, around 79% of them seen just once; the ten biggest clones take up about 6.8%. Study-level points and caveats: In a later analysis, approximately 15,000 TCR beta sequences were associated with HLA alleles at 0.05 false discovery rate. In a later analysis, HLA-associated beta chains showed higher expansion and lower generation probabilities than comparable chains. On later analysis, the bulk of CMV-associated TCR beta chains appeared to be HLA-restricted. There was a cluster of highly shared sequence variants that was likely a sequencing artifact.

Germline loops: CDR1 SEHNR, CDR2 FQNEAQ (reference sequence). This CDR3 is 13 amino acids long. The sequence derives from a man in his forties in good health and CMV-seropositive. Sequenced: PBMCs. The rearrangement joins TRBV7-9 to TRBJ1-6, with 8 bases fitting TRBD1. The CDR3, as DNA: TGTTCCAGCAGCGACAGGGGAAATTCACCCCTCCACTTT. Encoded protein: CSSSDRGNSPLHF.